This TCR beta chain was retrieved from a study of shared clonotypes between healthy human individuals. Study observations and caveats: The authors sampled blood alone, and tissue repertoires likely differ.

Remarks on this clone: Its target is not known.

V lost 4 bases, J lost 6 bases, and 7 bases stayed unmatched. Germline CDR1 reads SGHDT; CDR2 reads YYEEEE. The CDR3 runs to 15 residues. When replicate PCRs were run on unsorted PBMC, they used around 0.3 ug DNA, 30,000 to 35,000 T cell genomes. Unsorted PBMC DNA was run through sequencing on ten immunoSEQ deep assay plates. In the original workflow: Filtering differed, since immunoSEQ gave only junction sequences and no quality scores. Using immunoSEQ multiplex PCR, the repertoire was profiled, and TCRdb retains in-frame clones only, with some absent. Clone size and the V and J calls come from that table; the DNA yielded D and trimming. The table lists about 480,000 clones, around 74% of them singletons.

This receptor was obtained from a woman in her thirties or forties in good health. Some clones in this sample may be carry-over from other donors' samples. The chain recombines TRBV5-6 with TRBJ2-2, with TRBD1 matching 9 bases. Material for sequencing was PBMCs. The DNA of the CDR3 is TGTGCCAGCAGCCCGGCGGACAGGGGCTCCGGGGAGCTGTTTTTT. Translating gives CASSPADRGSGELFF.